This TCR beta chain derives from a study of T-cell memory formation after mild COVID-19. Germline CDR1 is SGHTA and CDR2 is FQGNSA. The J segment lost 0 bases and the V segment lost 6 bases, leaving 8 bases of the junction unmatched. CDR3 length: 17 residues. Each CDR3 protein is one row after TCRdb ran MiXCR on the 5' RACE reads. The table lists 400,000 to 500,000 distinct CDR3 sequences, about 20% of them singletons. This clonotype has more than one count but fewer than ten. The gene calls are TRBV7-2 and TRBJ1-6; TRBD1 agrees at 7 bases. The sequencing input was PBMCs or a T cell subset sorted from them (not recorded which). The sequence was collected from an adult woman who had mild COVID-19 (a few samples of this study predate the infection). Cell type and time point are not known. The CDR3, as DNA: TGTGCCAGCAGACGGGACAGCGGAAGCTCCTATAATTCACCCCTCCACTTT. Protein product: CASRRDSGSSYNSPLHF. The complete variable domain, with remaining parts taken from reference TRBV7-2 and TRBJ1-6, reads GAGVSQSPSNKVTEKGKDVELRCDPISGHTALYWYRQSLGQGLEFLIYFQGNSAPDKSGLPSDRFSAERTGGSVSTLTIQRTQQEDSAVYLCASRRDSGSSYNSPLHFGNGTRLTVT.